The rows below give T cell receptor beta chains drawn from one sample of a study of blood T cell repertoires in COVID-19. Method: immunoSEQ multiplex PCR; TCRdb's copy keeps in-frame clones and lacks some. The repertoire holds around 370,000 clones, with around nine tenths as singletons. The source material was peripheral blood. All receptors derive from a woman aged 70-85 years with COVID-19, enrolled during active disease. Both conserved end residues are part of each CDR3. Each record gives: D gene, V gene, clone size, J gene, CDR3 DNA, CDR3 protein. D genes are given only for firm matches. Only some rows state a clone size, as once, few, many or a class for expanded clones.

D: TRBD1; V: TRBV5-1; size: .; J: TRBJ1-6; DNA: TGCGCCAGCAGCCTAGGGACAGGGAACAATTCACCCCTCCACTTT; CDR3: CASSLGTGNNSPLHF
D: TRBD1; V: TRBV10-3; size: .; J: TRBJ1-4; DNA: TGTGCCATCAGTGATTTAGACAGGGTAGCTGAAAAACTGTTTTTT; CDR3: CAISDLDRVAEKLFF
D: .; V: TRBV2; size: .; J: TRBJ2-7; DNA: TGTGCCAGCAGGAGAGAGGGAGGCGTTTACGAGCAGTACTTC; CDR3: CASRREGGVYEQYF
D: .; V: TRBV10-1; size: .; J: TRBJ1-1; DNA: TGCGCCAGCCAAAGACAGGAGAACACTGAAGCTTTCTTT; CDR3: CASQRQENTEAFF
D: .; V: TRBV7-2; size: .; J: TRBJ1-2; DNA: TGTGCCAGCAGCTTATTCAGCGGGAGTCGGGGCTACACCTTC; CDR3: CASSLFSGSRGYTF
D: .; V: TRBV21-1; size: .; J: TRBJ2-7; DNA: TGTGCCTGTAGAAGAGGACAGGGGACATCCTACGAGCAGTACTTC; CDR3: CACRRGQGTSYEQYF
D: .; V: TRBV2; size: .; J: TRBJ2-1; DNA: TGTGCCAGCAGGACTGGACAGTTTGAGCAGTTCTTC; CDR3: CASRTGQFEQFF
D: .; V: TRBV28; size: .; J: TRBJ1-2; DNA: TGTGCCAGCAGTCCGCCCGGGAACAGTAAGGCTGGCTACACCTTC; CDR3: CASSPPGNSKAGYTF
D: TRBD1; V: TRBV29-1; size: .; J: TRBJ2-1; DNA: TGCAGCGCGGGACAGGGAAGCCCCTACAATGAGCAGTTCTTC; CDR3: CSAGQGSPYNEQFF
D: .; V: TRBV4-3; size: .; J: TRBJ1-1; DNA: TGCGCCAGCAGCCAAGATTACCCGGTAAGATGGACTGAAGCTTTCTTT; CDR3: CASSQDYPVRWTEAFF
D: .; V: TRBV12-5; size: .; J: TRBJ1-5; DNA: TGTGCTAGTGGTTCCGGGACTTTGGGACAGCCCCAGCATTTT; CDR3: CASGSGTLGQPQHF
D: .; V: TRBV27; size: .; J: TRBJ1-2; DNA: TGTGCCAGCAGCGGGGGCTATGGCTACACCTTC; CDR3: CASSGGYGYTF
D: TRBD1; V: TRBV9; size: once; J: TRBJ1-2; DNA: TGTGCCAGCAGCGTAGACGGGACAGGGGATGGCTACACCTTC; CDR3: CASSVDGTGDGYTF
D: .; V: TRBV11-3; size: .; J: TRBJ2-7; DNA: TGTGCCAGCAGCTTGCGGCAGGGCTACGAGCAGTACTTC; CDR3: CASSLRQGYEQYF
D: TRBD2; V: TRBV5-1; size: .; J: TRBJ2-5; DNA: TGCGCCAGCAGCTTGGGGACTAGCGGAGGAAAAGAGACCCAGTACTTC; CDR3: CASSLGTSGGKETQYF
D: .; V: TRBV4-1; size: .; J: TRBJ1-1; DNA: TGCGCCAGCAGCCACCTAGGGGCTCCAGATGAAGCTTTCTTT; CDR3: CASSHLGAPDEAFF
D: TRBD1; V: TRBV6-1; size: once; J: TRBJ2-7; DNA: TGTGCCAGCAGTGAAACACAGGGGGCCTCCTACGAGCAGTACTTC; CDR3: CASSETQGASYEQYF
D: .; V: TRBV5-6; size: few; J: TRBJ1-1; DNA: TGTGCCAGCAGCACCAGGGGTAGGTATGAAGCTTTCTTT; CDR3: CASSTRGRYEAFF
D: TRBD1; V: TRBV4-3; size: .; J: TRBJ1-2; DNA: TGCGCCAGCAGCCAAGAAACAGGGGAGGTCGGTGGCTACACCTTC; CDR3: CASSQETGEVGGYTF
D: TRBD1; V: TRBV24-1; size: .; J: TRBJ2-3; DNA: TGTGCCACCAGTGACCAGGGACAGACGAGCACAGATACGCAGTATTTT; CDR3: CATSDQGQTSTDTQYF
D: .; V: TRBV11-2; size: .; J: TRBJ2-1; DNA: TGTGCCAGCAGCTCTAACGGCCAGGGGTTAAATGAGCAGTTCTTC; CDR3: CASSSNGQGLNEQFF
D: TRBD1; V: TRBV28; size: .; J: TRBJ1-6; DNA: TGTGCCAGCAGACCTTTCCGAGACAGGGCGGGGTCACCCCTCCACTTT; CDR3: CASRPFRDRAGSPLHF
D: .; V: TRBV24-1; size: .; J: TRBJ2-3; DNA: TGTGCCACCAGTGAGGGCGGGGGCCTCACAGATACGCAGTATTTT; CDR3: CATSEGGGLTDTQYF
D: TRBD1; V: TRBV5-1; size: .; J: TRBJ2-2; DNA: TGCGCCAGCAGCTTCGACAGGGAAAGCACGTACACCGGGGAGCTGTTTTTT; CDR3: CASSFDRESTYTGELFF
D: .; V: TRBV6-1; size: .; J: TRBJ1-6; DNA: TGTGCCAGCAGTGAAGCAAGAGGTTATAATTCACCCCTCCACTTT; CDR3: CASSEARGYNSPLHF
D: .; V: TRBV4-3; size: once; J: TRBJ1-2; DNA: TGCGCCAGCAGCCAAGGACGGGACTATGGCTACACCTTC; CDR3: CASSQGRDYGYTF
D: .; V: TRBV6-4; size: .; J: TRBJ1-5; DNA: TGTGCCAGCAGTGAGATTTGGGGAGTCGGCCAGCCCCAGCATTTT; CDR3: CASSEIWGVGQPQHF
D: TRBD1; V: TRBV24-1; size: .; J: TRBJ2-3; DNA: TGTGCCACCAGTGATTCTAGACAGGGGGCAGATACGCAGTATTTT; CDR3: CATSDSRQGADTQYF
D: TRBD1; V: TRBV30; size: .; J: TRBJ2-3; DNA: TGTGCCTCTCCGGGACAGGGGGGGGGCACAGATACGCAGTATTTT; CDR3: CASPGQGGGTDTQYF
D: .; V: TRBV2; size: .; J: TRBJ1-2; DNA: TGTGCCAGCAGGGACAAGACTAACTATGGCTACACCTTC; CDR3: CASRDKTNYGYTF
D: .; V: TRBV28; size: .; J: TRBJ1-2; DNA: TGTGCCAGCAGTCGGACAGTCTATGGCTACACCTTC; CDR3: CASSRTVYGYTF
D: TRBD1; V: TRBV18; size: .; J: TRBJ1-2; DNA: TGTGCCAGCTCACGGGACAGGGACAACTATGGCTACACCTTC; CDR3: CASSRDRDNYGYTF
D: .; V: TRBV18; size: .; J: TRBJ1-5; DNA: TGTGCCAGCTCTCCGACTTCAGAGTATAGCAATCAGCCCCAGCATTTT; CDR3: CASSPTSEYSNQPQHF
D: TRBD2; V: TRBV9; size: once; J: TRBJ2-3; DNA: TGTGCCAGCAGCTATCGGGACTACACAGATACGCAGTATTTT; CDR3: CASSYRDYTDTQYF
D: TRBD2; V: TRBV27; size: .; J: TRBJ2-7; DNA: TGTGCCAGCAGTTCAACGACAGCGGGACTCTACGAGCAGTACTTC; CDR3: CASSSTTAGLYEQYF
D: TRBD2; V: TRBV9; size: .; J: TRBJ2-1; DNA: TGTGCCAGCTCCCCAAGCGGGGGGGCGGATGAGCAGTTCTTC; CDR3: CASSPSGGADEQFF
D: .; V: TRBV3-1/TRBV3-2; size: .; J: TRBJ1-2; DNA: TGTGCCAGCAGCCAAGGGACAGCACCTGGCTACACCTTC; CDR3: CASSQGTAPGYTF
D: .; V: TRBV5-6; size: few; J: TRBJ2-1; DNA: TGTGCCAGCAGCTTGCCCTCCTCTGGGGCTGAGCAGTTCTTC; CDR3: CASSLPSSGAEQFF
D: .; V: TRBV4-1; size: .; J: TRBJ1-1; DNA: TGCGCCAGCAGGGGGACACTGAACACTGAAGCTTTCTTT; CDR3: CASRGTLNTEAFF
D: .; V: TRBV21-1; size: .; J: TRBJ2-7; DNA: TGTGCCAGCAGCATTTACGGACAGGTCAGTAAGGAGCAGTACTTC; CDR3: CASSIYGQVSKEQYF
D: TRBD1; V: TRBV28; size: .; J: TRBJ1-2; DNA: TGTGCCAGCAGTTTTGACAGGGGGGGCTATGGCTACACCTTC; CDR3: CASSFDRGGYGYTF
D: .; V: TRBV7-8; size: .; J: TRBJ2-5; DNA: TGTGCCAGCAGCTTAGGGCAGCAAGAGACCCAGTACTTC; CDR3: CASSLGQQETQYF
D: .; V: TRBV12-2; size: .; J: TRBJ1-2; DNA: TGTGCAAGTCGCCCCCGACAGATTACTAACTATGGCTACACCTTC; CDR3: CASRPRQITNYGYTF
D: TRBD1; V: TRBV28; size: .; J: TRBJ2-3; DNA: TGTGCCAGCTTCCCCCTCCCGGGACAGGGAGGGTATGGGGGTTACACAGATACGCAGTATTTT; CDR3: CASFPLPGQGGYGGYTDTQYF
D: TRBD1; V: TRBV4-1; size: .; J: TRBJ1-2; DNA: TGCGCCAGCAGCCAACCTTCGACAGGGCGATATGGCTACACCTTC; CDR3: CASSQPSTGRYGYTF
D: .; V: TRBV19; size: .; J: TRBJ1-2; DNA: TGTGCCAGTCGTCCAGCGGGGACGGCTAGCTATGGCTACACCTTC; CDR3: CASRPAGTASYGYTF
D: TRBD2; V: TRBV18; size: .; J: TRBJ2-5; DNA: TGTGCCAGCTCACCACCGCGTCTAGCGGGGGCGTTGTTAGAGTCCCAGTACTTC; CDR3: CASSPPRLAGALLESQYF
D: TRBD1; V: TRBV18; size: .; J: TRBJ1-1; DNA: TGTGCCAGCTCACGACAGGGTATTGGGGGGAACACTGAAGCTTTCTTT; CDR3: CASSRQGIGGNTEAFF
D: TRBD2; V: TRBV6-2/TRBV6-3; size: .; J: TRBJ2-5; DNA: TGTGCCAGCAGTTCGTTCTCGGGGGGGCAAGAGACCCAGTACTTC; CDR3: CASSSFSGGQETQYF
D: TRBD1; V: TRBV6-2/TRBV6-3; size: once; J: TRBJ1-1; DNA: TGTGCCAGCAGCCCCGAACCGGGACAGGGCAACACTGAAGCTTTCTTT; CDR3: CASSPEPGQGNTEAFF
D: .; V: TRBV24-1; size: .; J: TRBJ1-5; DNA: TGTGCCACCAAAGGAACGGCGGAAAATCAGCCCCAGCATTTT; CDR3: CATKGTAENQPQHF
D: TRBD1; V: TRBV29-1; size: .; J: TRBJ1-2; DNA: TGCAGCGTCTCGGGAGGGGGCTACTATGGCTACACCTTC; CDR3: CSVSGGGYYGYTF
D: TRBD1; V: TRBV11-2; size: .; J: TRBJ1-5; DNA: TGTGCCAGCAGCTTAGGGACAGGGAGCAATCAGCCCCAGCATTTT; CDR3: CASSLGTGSNQPQHF
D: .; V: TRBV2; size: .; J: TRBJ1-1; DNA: TGTGCCAGCAGAGGAGGTGGCACTGAAGCTTTCTTT; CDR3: CASRGGGTEAFF